This T cell receptor beta chain was observed in a study of blood T cells in healthy people across ages. The study, taken as a whole, reports: It was the long-lived donors that had more naive CD4+ cells and higher diversity than aged donors. While age rose, TCR beta diversity per million T cells dropped in a roughly linear way.

About this clonotype itself: The target antigen is unknown.

The V gene lost 5 bases and the J gene lost 8 bases, with 19 bases spanning the gap. Germline lookup yields CDR1 MNHEY and CDR2 SMNVEV (reference sequence). The length of the CDR3 is 15 residues. A sample-barcoded 5' primer and a J-beta primer mix were used in a second PCR of roughly 7 to 12 cycles. Researchers report that a template-switch adaptor with 12 random nucleotides tagged each cDNA molecule. A single record per CDR3 protein comes from TCRdb applying MiXCR to the 5' RACE reads. This table holds about 730,000 distinct CDR3 sequences, about 42% found once. Sequencing used blood. This receptor was identified in a woman in her fifties or sixties in good health. The chain carries TRBV27 and TRBJ2-1, with TRBD2 as a possible D gene (5 bases). CDR3 residues: CASSDYSGSRDEQFF. The CDR3 DNA reads TGTGCCAGCAGTGACTACAGTGGGTCCCGGGATGAGCAGTTCTTC.